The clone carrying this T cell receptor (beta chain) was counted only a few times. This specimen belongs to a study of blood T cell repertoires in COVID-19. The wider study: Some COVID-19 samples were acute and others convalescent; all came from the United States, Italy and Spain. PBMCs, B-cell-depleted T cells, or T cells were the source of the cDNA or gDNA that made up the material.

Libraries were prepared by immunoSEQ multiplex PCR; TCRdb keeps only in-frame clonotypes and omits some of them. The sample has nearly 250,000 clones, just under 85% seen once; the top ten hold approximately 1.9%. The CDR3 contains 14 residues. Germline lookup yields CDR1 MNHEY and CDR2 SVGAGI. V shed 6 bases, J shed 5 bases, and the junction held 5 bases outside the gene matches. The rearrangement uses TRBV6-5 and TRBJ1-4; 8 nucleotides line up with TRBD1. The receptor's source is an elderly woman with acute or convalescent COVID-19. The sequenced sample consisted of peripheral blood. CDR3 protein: CASSQGDRNEKLFF. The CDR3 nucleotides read TGTGCCAGCAGCCAAGGGGACAGGAATGAAAAACTGTTTTTT.